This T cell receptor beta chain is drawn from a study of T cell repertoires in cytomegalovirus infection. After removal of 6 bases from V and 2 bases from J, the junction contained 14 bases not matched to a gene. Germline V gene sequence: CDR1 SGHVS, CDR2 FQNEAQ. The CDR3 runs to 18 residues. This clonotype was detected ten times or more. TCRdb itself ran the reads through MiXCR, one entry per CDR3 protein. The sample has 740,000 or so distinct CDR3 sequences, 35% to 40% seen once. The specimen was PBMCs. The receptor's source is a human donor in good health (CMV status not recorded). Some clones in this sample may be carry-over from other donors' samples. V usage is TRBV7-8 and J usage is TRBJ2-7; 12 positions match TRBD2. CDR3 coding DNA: TGTGCCAGCAGACCGTACACCCCTCTAGCGGGAGGGCCCTACGAGCAGTACTTC. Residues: CASRPYTPLAGGPYEQYF.